This TCR beta chain is drawn from a study of T cells after yellow fever vaccination. TCRdb analysed the 5' RACE reads with MiXCR anew, one entry per CDR3 protein. This sample has some 320,000 distinct CDR3 sequences, with about 4% found just once. This CDR3 is built from 15 residues. CDR1 is SGHTA, CDR2 FQGNSA, per germline. The germline V and J ends were trimmed by 5 bases and 11 bases, with 22 bases remaining between them. The sequences come from PBMCs, collected 5 days after the yellow fever booster vaccination. The V call is TRBV7-2, the J call TRBJ1-5; the D is unclear. The receptor was derived from a man in his late teens or twenties who received the YFV17D yellow fever vaccine. The CDR3 region has the DNA TGTGCCAGCAGCCCTTCCCATGAGGGTGTCTGGGCCCAGCATTTT. Translation gives CASSPSHEGVWAQHF.